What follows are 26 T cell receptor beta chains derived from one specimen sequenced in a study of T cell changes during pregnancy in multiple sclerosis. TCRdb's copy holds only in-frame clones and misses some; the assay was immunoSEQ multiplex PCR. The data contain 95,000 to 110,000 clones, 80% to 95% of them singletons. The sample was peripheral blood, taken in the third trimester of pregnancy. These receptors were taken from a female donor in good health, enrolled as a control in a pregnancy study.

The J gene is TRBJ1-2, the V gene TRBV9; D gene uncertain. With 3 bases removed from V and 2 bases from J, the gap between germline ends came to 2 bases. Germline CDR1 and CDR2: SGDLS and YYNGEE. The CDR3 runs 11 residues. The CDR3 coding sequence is TGTGCCAGCAGCGCAAACTATGGCTACACCTTC. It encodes CASSANYGYTF.

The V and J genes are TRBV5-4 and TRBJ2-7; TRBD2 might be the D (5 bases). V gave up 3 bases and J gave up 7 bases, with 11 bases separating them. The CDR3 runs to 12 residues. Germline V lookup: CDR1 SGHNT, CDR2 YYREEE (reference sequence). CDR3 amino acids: CASSYVTGEQYF. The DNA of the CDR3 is TGTGCCAGCAGCTATGTTACGGGGGAGCAGTACTTC. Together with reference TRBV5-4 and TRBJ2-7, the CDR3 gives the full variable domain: ETGVTQSPTHLIKTRGQQVTLRCSSQSGHNTVSWYQQALGQGPQFIFQYYREEENGRGNFPPRFSGLQFPNYSSELNVNALELDDSALYLCASSYVTGEQYFGPGTRLTVT.

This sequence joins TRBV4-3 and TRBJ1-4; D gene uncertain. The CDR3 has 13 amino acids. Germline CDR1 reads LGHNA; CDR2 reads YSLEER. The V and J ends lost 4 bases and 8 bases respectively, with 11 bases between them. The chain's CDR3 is CASSLRPREKLFF. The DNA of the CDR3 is TGCGCCAGCAGCCTTCGGCCGCGGGAAAAACTGTTTTTT.

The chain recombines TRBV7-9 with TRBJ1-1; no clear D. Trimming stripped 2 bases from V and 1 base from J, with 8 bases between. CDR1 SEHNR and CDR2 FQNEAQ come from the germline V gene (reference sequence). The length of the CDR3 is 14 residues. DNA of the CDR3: TGTGCCAGCAGCTTAATGGCAGAGAACACTGAAGCTTTCTTT. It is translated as CASSLMAENTEAFF.

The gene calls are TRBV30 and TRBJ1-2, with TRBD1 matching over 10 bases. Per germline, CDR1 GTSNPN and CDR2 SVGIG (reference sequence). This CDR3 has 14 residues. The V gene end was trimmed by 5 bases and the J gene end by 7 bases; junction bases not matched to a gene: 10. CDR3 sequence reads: CAWDRDRGGSGYTF. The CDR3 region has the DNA TGTGCCTGGGATAGGGACAGGGGTGGGAGTGGCTACACCTTC.

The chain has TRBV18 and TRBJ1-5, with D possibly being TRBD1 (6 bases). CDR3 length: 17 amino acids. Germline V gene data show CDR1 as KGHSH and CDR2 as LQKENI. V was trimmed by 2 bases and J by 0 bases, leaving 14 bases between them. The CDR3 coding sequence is TGTGCCAGCTCACCAACTACGGGACACAATAGCAATCAGCCCCAGCATTTT. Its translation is CASSPTTGHNSNQPQHF.

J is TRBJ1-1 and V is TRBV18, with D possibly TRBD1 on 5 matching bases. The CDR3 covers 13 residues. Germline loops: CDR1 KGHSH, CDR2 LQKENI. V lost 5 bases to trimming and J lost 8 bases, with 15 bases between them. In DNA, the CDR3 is TGTGCCAGCTCATCCGACACAGGCACAGAAGCTTTCTTT. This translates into CASSSDTGTEAFF.

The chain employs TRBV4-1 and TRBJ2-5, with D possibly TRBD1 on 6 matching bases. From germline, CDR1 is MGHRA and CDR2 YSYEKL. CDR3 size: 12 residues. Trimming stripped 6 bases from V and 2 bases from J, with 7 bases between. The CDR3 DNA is TGCGCCAGCAGGGACAGTCAAGAGACCCAGTACTTC. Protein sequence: CASRDSQETQYF.

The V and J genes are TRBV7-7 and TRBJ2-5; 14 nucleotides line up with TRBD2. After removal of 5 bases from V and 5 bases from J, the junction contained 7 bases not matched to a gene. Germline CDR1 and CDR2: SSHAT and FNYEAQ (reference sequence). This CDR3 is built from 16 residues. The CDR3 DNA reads TGTGCCAGCAGCGGGGGGACTAGCGGGGGCATCGAGACCCAGTACTTC. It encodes CASSGGTSGGIETQYF.

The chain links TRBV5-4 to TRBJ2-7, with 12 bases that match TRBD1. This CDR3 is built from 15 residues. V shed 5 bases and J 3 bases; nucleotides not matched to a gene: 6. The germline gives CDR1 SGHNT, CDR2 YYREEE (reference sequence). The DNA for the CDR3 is TGTGCCAGCAGTTCCGGGACAGGGGGCGGCTACGAGCAGTACTTC. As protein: CASSSGTGGGYEQYF.

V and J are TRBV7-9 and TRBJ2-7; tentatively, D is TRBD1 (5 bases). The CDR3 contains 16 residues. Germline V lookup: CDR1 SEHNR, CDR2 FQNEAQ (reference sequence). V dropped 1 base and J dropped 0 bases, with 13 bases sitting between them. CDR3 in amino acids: CASSLGAGISSYEQYF. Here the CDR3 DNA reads TGTGCCAGCAGCTTAGGAGCAGGGATTAGCTCCTACGAGCAGTACTTC.

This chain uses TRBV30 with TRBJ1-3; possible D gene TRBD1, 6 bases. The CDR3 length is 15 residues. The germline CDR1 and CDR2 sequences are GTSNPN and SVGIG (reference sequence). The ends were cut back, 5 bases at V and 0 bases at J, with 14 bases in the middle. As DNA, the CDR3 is TGTGCCTGGGCCAGGGGCTCCACCTCTGGAAACACCATATATTTT. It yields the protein CAWARGSTSGNTIYF.

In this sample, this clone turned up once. CDR3 DNA sequence: TGTGCCATCAGTGATAGGGGAAACACTGAAGCTTTCTTT. Translation gives CAISDRGNTEAFF. This sequence joins TRBV10-3 and TRBJ1-1, with D possibly TRBD1 on 5 matching bases. This CDR3 has 13 residues. V was clipped by 3 bases and J by 2 bases, with 7 bases between them. Germline V gene sequence: CDR1 ENHRY, CDR2 SYGVKD.

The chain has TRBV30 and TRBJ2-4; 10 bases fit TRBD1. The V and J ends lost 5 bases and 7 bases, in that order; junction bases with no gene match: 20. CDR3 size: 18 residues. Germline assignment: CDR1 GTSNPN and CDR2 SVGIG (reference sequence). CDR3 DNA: TGTGCCTGGGAGGGAGGGAAAATGACAGGGGGCCCCGGCAACATTCAGTACTTC. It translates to CAWEGGKMTGGPGNIQYF. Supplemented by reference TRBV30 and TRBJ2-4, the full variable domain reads SQTIHQWPATLVQPVGSPLSLECTVEGTSNPNLYWYRQAAGRGLQLLFYSVGIGQISSEVPQNLSASRPQDRQFILSSKKLLLSDSGFYLCAWEGGKMTGGPGNIQYFGAGTRLSVL.

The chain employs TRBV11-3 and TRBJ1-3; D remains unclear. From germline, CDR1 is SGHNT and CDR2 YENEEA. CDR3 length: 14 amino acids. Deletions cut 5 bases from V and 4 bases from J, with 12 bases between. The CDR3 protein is CASSLPGSGNTIYF. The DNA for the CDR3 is TGTGCCAGCAGCCTCCCGGGGAGCGGAAACACCATATATTTT. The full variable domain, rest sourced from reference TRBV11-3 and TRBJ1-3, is EAGVVQSPRYKIIEKKQPVAFWCNPISGHNTLYWYLQNLGQGPELLIRYENEEAVDDSQLPKDRFSAERLKGVDSTLKIQPAELGDSAVYLCASSLPGSGNTIYFGEGSWLTVV.

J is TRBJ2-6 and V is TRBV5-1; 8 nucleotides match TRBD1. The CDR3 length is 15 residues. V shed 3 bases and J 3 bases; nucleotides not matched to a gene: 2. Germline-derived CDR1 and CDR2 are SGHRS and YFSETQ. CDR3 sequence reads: CASSSQGGGANVLTF. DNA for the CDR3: TGCGCCAGCAGCTCACAGGGGGGTGGGGCCAACGTCCTGACTTTC.

CDR3 in amino acids: CASSLAGLAGGDEQFF. The CDR3 DNA reads TGTGCCAGCAGCTTAGCGGGACTAGCGGGGGGAGATGAGCAGTTCTTC. The gene calls are TRBV7-2 and TRBJ2-1; 15 bases agree with TRBD2. V shed 0 bases and J 8 bases; nucleotides not matched to a gene: 2. This CDR3 comprises 16 residues. Per the germline V gene, CDR1 is SGHTA and CDR2 is FQGNSA.

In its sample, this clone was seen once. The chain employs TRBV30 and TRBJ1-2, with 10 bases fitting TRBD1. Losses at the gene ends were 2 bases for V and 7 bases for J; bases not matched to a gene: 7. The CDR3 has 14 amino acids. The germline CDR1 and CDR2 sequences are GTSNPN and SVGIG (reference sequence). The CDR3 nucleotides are TGTGCCTGGAGTTACGACAGGGGGCTAAGTGGCTACACCTTC. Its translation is CAWSYDRGLSGYTF.

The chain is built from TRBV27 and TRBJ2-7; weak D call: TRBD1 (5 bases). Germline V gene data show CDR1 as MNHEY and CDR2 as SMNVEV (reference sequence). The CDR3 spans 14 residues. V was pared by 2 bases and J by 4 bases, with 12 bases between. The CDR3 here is CASSLGQGSYEQYF. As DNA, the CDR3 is TGTGCCAGCAGTTTAGGGCAGGGTTCGTACGAGCAGTACTTC.

Written as DNA, the CDR3 is TGTGCCAGCAGTGGGGCTAGCCCTGCCGGTCAGCAGTTCTTC. It specifies CASSGASPAGQQFF. J is TRBJ2-1 and V is TRBV2, with D possibly TRBD2 on 5 matching bases. CDR1 is SNHLY and CDR2 is FYNNEI in the germline V gene. V dropped 4 bases and J dropped 11 bases, with 18 bases sitting between them. This CDR3 has 14 amino acids.

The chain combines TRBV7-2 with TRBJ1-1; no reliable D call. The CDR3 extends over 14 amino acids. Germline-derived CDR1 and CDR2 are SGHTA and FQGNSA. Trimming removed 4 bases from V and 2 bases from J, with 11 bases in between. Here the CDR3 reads CASSSDGVNTEAFF. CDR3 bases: TGTGCCAGCAGCTCAGACGGAGTCAACACTGAAGCTTTCTTT.

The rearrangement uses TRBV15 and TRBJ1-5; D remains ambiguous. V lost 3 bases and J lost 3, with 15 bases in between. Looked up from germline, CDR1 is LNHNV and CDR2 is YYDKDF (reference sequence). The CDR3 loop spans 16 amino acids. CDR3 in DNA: TGTGCCACCAGCAGGGGCCCCCTCGGGATCAATCAGCCCCAGCATTTT. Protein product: CATSRGPLGINQPQHF.

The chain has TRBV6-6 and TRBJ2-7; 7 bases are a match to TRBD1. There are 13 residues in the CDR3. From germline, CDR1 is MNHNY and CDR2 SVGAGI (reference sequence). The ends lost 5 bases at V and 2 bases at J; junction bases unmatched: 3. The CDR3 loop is CASSLTGTYEQYF. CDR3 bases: TGTGCCAGCAGTCTGACAGGGACCTACGAGCAGTACTTC.

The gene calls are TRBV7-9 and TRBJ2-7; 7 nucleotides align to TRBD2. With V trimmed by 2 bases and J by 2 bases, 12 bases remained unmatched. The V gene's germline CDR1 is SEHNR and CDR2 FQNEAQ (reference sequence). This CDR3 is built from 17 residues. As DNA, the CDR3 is TGTGCCAGCAGCTTAATCAGCGGGGCCACCTCCCCCTACGAGCAGTACTTC. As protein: CASSLISGATSPYEQYF.

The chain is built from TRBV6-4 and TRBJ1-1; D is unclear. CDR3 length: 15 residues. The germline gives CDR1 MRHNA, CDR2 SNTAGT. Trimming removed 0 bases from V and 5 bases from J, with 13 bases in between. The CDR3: CASSDSAGIGTEAFF. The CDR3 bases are TGTGCCAGCAGTGACTCGGCGGGAATCGGGACTGAAGCTTTCTTT.

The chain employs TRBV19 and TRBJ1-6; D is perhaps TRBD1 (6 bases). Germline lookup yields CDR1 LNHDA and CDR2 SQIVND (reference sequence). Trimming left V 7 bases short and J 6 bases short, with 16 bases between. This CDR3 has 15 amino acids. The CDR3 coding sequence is TGTGCCAGTATCTCGGGGGGACATGGTAATTCACCCCTCCACTTT. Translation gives CASISGGHGNSPLHF. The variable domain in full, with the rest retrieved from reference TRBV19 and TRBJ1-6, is DGGITQSPKYLFRKEGQNVTLSCEQNLNHDAMYWYRQDPGQGLRLIYYSQIVNDFQKGDIAEGYSVSREKKESFPLTVTSAQKNPTAFYLCASISGGHGNSPLHFGNGTRLTVT.